A selection of T cell receptor beta chains follows, all from one sample in a study of OX40 agonist ivuxolimab in advanced cancers. Clones were read by immunoSEQ multiplex PCR, and TCRdb kept only the in-frame ones, dropping some. Here the sample spans approximately 74,000 clones, around 90% being singletons. Here the sequenced sample was CD4+ or CD8+ T cells sorted from blood, taken in a trial of the OX40 agonist ivuxolimab. The receptor set was obtained from an adult with an advanced solid tumor such as melanoma, head and neck, liver or kidney cancer. Each CDR3 is given with its conserved first and last residue. Each record gives: D gene, V gene, J gene, clone size, CDR3 DNA, CDR3 protein. D genes are given only for firm matches. For some rows the clone size is stated as once, few or many, or as a class when expanded; others skip it.

TRBD2	TRBV7-9	TRBJ2-7	NA	TGTGCCAGCAGCTTAGCGCCGGGGCCTAGCGGGAGAGTTGAACAGTACTTC	CASSLAPGPSGRVEQYF
NA	TRBV6-6	TRBJ2-5	NA	TGTGCCAGCAGTTACCGGCGTGGGGAGACCCAGTACTTC	CASSYRRGETQYF
NA	TRBV14	TRBJ1-2	once	TGTGCCAGCAGCCAAGTAGGGATTAACTATGGCTACACCTTC	CASSQVGINYGYTF
TRBD1	TRBV7-9	TRBJ2-5	once	TGTGCCAGCAGCCCCAGGGGGACAGGGGAAGAGACCCAGTACTTC	CASSPRGTGEETQYF
NA	TRBV29-1	TRBJ2-4	NA	TGCAGCGGCAGGGGACTGGGCAAAAACATTCAGTACTTC	CSGRGLGKNIQYF
TRBD1	TRBV25-1	TRBJ2-5	few	TGTGCCAGCAGTGGAAGGACAGGGGGTCTGGAGACCCAGTACTTC	CASSGRTGGLETQYF
NA	TRBV19	TRBJ1-2	NA	TGTGCCAGTAGTATAGTGGTGGGAAGGCGGAGCTATGGCTACACCTTC	CASSIVVGRRSYGYTF
NA	TRBV7-2	TRBJ2-1	NA	TGTGCCAGCAGCTTAGTGGGGACCTACAATGAGCAGTTCTTC	CASSLVGTYNEQFF
TRBD2	TRBV5-4	TRBJ2-4	NA	TGTGCCAGCAGCTTGGGGGGGGACTACCAAAACATTCAGTACTTC	CASSLGGDYQNIQYF
NA	TRBV6-5	TRBJ2-4	NA	TGTGCCAGCAGTCTCGACAGCGGGTTGATTCAGTACTTC	CASSLDSGLIQYF
NA	TRBV5-6	TRBJ1-4	NA	TGTGCCAGCAGCTTGGGATCTAACAGCGGCGGTGAAAAACTGTTTTTT	CASSLGSNSGGEKLFF
NA	TRBV30	TRBJ2-5	NA	TGTGCCATAGGACAGCAAGAGACCCAGTACTTC	CAIGQQETQYF
NA	TRBV6-4	TRBJ1-3	NA	TGTGCCAGCAGCGTAAACTCAGGAAACACCATATATTTT	CASSVNSGNTIYF
TRBD2	TRBV18	TRBJ2-1	NA	TGTGCCAGCTCACCTATAGCCGGGACTAGGAGGGATGAGCAGTTCTTC	CASSPIAGTRRDEQFF
NA	TRBV10-3	TRBJ2-1	NA	TGTGCCATCAGTGGTGGATTCTCCTACAATGAGCAGTTCTTC	CAISGGFSYNEQFF
NA	TRBV19	TRBJ2-5	NA	TGTGCCAGTAGCCCGGGGCGAGGGCTCCAAGAGACCCAGTACTTC	CASSPGRGLQETQYF
TRBD2	TRBV28	TRBJ2-1	NA	TGTGCCAGCAGTTATCCGGGACTAGCGGGTCCTGAGCAGTTCTTC	CASSYPGLAGPEQFF
NA	TRBV9	TRBJ2-5	NA	TGTGCCAGCAGCGCGCTCTCGGACGGGCTTTGGGAGACCCAGTACTTC	CASSALSDGLWETQYF
TRBD2	TRBV7-3	TRBJ2-5	NA	TGTGCCAGCAGCTTCCCGGCGGGGGCCCAGTACTTC	CASSFPAGAQYF
TRBD1	TRBV28	TRBJ2-2	NA	TGTGCCAGCGAATCCCCGAGAGGTGGCAGGGGGCAAGCCGGGGAGCTGTTTTTT	CASESPRGGRGQAGELFF
NA	TRBV7-2	TRBJ2-1	NA	TGTGCCAGCAGCTTAGGGGGGCTTGTTGAGCAGTTCTTC	CASSLGGLVEQFF
TRBD1	TRBV18	TRBJ1-5	NA	TGTGCCAGCTCACAAACAGGGGGCGATCAGCCCCAGCATTTT	CASSQTGGDQPQHF
TRBD2	TRBV14	TRBJ2-5	NA	TGTGCCAGCAGCCAAGCTGGAGCGGGAGTCCGAGAGACCCAGTACTTC	CASSQAGAGVRETQYF
TRBD1	TRBV5-1	TRBJ2-3	NA	TGCGCCAGCACCCAGGGCCTCGGGACAGGGGACACAGATACGCAGTATTTT	CASTQGLGTGDTDTQYF
TRBD1	TRBV5-1	TRBJ2-1	NA	TGCGCCAGCAGCAACCCGGACAGGCCAGTCTACAATGAGCAGTTCTTC	CASSNPDRPVYNEQFF
TRBD1	TRBV10-3	TRBJ2-7	NA	TGTGCCATCAAGGGACAGGGGTTTCCCGAGCAGTACTTC	CAIKGQGFPEQYF
NA	TRBV28	TRBJ1-5	NA	TGTGCCAGCAGCTTAACAGGTTCTCTTTATAGCAATCAGCCCCAGCATTTT	CASSLTGSLYSNQPQHF
NA	TRBV7-2	TRBJ1-1	NA	TGTGCCAGCAGCTTGGGTGGCGGCGGGGGAAGGGGCGCTTTCTTT	CASSLGGGGGRGAFF
NA	TRBV11-2	TRBJ2-7	NA	TGTGCCAGCAGCCTAAACCAACTTTCCGAGCAGTACTTC	CASSLNQLSEQYF
NA	TRBV19	TRBJ1-1	NA	TGTGCCAGTAGTATTGCGGGACTAACAACTGAAGCTTTCTTT	CASSIAGLTTEAFF
NA	TRBV28	TRBJ1-4	NA	TGTGCCAGCAGACAGGGCGTTGAAAAACTGTTTTTT	CASRQGVEKLFF
TRBD2	TRBV7-9	TRBJ2-7	NA	TGTGCCAGCAGCCTACTAGCGGGAAGCAGCGAGCAGTACTTC	CASSLLAGSSEQYF
NA	TRBV7-9	TRBJ1-2	NA	TGTGCCAGCAGCTTCCGTGTAACTGGCTATGGCTACACCTTC	CASSFRVTGYGYTF
TRBD1	TRBV7-9	TRBJ2-1	NA	TGTGCCAGCAGCTACGGGACAGGCATTGGCAATGAGCAGTTCTTC	CASSYGTGIGNEQFF
TRBD1	TRBV15	TRBJ2-2	NA	TGTGCCACCAGCAAGACAGGGGCCGGGGAGCTGTTTTTT	CATSKTGAGELFF
NA	TRBV4-1	TRBJ1-1	NA	TGCGCCAGCAGCCAAGGTAGGGGGGAGAACACTGAAGCTTTCTTT	CASSQGRGENTEAFF
NA	TRBV28	TRBJ2-7	NA	TGTGCCAGCAGTCCCCTTGGGGGGCGCAGGATCGAGCAGTACTTC	CASSPLGGRRIEQYF
NA	TRBV30	TRBJ2-3	NA	TGTGCCTGGAGTGTTTTGGGGAGCACAGATACGCAGTATTTT	CAWSVLGSTDTQYF
TRBD1	TRBV2	TRBJ2-3	NA	TGTGCCAGCAGAGACAGGGGACGGACAGATACGCAGTATTTT	CASRDRGRTDTQYF
TRBD1	TRBV18	TRBJ1-1	NA	TGTGCCAGCTCCCTCGGACAGGGGAGGACTGAAGCTTTCTTT	CASSLGQGRTEAFF
NA	TRBV4-2	TRBJ2-5	NA	TGTGCCAGCAGCCAAGAGGTGGTAGGGGAGACCCAGTACTTC	CASSQEVVGETQYF
TRBD1	TRBV4-1	TRBJ2-2	NA	TGCGCCAGCAGCCGAGTGGTTGGGACAGGCAAGAACACCGGGGAGCTGTTTTTT	CASSRVVGTGKNTGELFF
TRBD2	TRBV19	TRBJ2-2	NA	TGTGCCAGTAGGACTAGCGGGAGCTACACCGGGGAGCTGTTTTTT	CASRTSGSYTGELFF
TRBD1	TRBV7-9	TRBJ2-7	NA	TGTGCCAGCCGAGCCGGGACAGGGGGATCCTACGAGCAGTACTTC	CASRAGTGGSYEQYF
NA	TRBV9	TRBJ1-5	NA	TGTGCCAGCAGCGTAACGGGAGAGGGCAATCAGCCCCAGCATTTT	CASSVTGEGNQPQHF
TRBD2	TRBV11-1	TRBJ2-1	NA	TGTGCCAGCAGCCCGGGACTAGCGGGATACAATGAGCAGTTCTTC	CASSPGLAGYNEQFF